Listed below are T cell receptor beta chains from one sample, sequenced in a study of vaccination effects on CD4 cells after COVID-19. The antigens these receptors bind are not known. The protocol was immunoSEQ multiplex PCR, while the TCRdb copy is restricted to in-frame clones and leaves out a portion. Of roughly 76,000 clones listed, around 76% are singletons. Here the sequenced sample was CD4+ T cells from PBMCs cultured with HCoV-229E spike peptides, taken before COVID-19 vaccination. These receptors were collected from a human donor who received a COVID-19 vaccine. Each CDR3 is given without its conserved first and last residue.

J gene | V gene | CDR3 length | CDR3 protein
TRBJ2-5 | TRBV7-8 | 13 | ASSRNRGEGETQY
TRBJ2-1 | TRBV5-1 | 11 | ASSLRTYNEQF
TRBJ2-1 | TRBV5-4 | 13 | ASRPAGTGWNEQF
TRBJ1-2 | TRBV5-1 | 12 | ASNDDGGTDGYT
TRBJ1-4 | TRBV4-3 | 14 | ASSQRREGRGEKLF
TRBJ2-2 | TRBV5-1 | 14 | ASQQQVSPNTGELF
TRBJ2-3 | TRBV5-1 | 12 | ASSLDGSTDTQY
TRBJ1-1 | TRBV6-5 | 11 | ASRGSPGDEAF
TRBJ1-1 | TRBV30 | 13 | AWSVLGRGWTEAF
TRBJ2-1 | TRBV6-5 | 13 | ASSRRGASYNEQF
TRBJ2-5 | TRBV29-1 | 9 | SVAGKETQY
TRBJ2-1 | TRBV3-1/TRBV3-2 | 12 | ASSHREAYNEQF
TRBJ1-1 | TRBV28 | 12 | AGESPSIGSEAF
TRBJ2-3 | TRBV9 | 14 | ASSDRDGKSVDTQY
TRBJ1-6 | TRBV6-4 | 12 | ASRDSSYNSPLH
TRBJ1-4 | TRBV6-5 | 13 | ASSLSGDPNEKLF
TRBJ1-6 | TRBV4-1 | 10 | ASSRLNSPLH
TRBJ2-2 | TRBV4-1 | 13 | ASSLLTPTTGELF
TRBJ1-1 | TRBV30 | 11 | AWRTTGPTEAF
TRBJ1-4 | TRBV5-8 | 14 | ASSLRTGAISEKLF
TRBJ1-3 | TRBV3-1/TRBV3-2 | 11 | ASSQISGNTIY
TRBJ2-3 | TRBV9 | 13 | ASSTWTSTGDTQY
TRBJ1-2 | TRBV27 | 12 | ASSSFNMGVGYT
TRBJ2-4 | TRBV7-2 | 11 | ASSFRAENIQY
TRBJ2-5 | TRBV2 | 13 | ASSPLGISSETQY
TRBJ1-4 | TRBV9 | 12 | ASSVAGAGEKLF
TRBJ2-5 | TRBV3-1/TRBV3-2 | 14 | ASSLSRAHGKETQY